Given below is one T cell receptor beta chain in context. This entry is derived from a study of shared clonotypes between healthy human individuals. Study-level background: The plates for each donor numbered three CD4 naive, three CD4 memory, two CD8 naive and one CD8 memory.

A CD45RA-negative memory subset and a CD45RA+ naive subset were separated from the CD4+ cells. The CDR3 has 16 residues. Germline CDR1 reads SGHDT; CDR2 reads YYEEEE. V was shortened by 0 bases and J by 1 base, with 13 bases between the two germline ends. Produced via immunoSEQ multiplex PCR; TCRdb's table is partial and in-frame only. Seen here are around 2.5 million clones, over 85% observed once, and the top ten hold 0.36%. The sequence was obtained from a man younger than 30 in good health. Some clones in this sample may be carry-over from other donors' samples. V and J are TRBV5-6 and TRBJ1-1; perhaps TRBD1 as D (5 bases). Sequences were obtained from naive CD4+ T cells from PBMCs. Described subset: CD45RA+ positively selected. Written as DNA, the CDR3 is TGTGCCAGCAGCTTGGTCGCGGGGCAACGGAACACTGAAGCTTTCTTT. Translation gives CASSLVAGQRNTEAFF. Full variable domain (rest looked up from reference TRBV5-6 and TRBJ1-1): DAGVTQSPTHLIKTRGQQVTLRCSPKSGHDTVSWYQQALGQGPQFIFQYYEEEERQRGNFPDRFSGHQFPNYSSELNVNALLLGDSALYLCASSLVAGQRNTEAFFGQGTRLTVV.